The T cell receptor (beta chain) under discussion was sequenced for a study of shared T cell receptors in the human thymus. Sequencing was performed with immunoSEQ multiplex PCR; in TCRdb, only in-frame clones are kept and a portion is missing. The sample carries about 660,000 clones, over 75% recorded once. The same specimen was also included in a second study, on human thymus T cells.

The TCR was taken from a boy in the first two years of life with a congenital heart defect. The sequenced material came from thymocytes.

The CDR3 spells CASVGPGQGSYNEQFF. CDR3 nucleotides: TGTGCCAGTGTTGGCCCCGGACAGGGATCCTACAATGAGCAGTTCTTC. The rearrangement joins TRBV19 to TRBJ2-1; 8 bases line up with TRBD1. From germline, CDR1 is LNHDA and CDR2 SQIVND (reference sequence). Trimming took 8 bases from V and 1 from J; bases not matched to a gene: 10. CDR3 length: 16 amino acids.